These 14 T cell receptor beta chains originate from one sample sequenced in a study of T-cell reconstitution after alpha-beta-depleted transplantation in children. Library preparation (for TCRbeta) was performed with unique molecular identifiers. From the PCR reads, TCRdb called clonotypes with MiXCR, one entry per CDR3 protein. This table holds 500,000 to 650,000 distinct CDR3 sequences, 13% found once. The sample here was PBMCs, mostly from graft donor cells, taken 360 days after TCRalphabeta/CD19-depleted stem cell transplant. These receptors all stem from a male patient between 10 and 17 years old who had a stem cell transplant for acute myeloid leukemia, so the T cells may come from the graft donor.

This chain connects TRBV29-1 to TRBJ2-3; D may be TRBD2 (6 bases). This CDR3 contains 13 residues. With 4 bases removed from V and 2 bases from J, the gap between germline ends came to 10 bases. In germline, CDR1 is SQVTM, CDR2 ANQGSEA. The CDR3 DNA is TGCAGCGTTGGGGCGGGGACCACAGATACGCAGTATTTT. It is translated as CSVGAGTTDTQYF.

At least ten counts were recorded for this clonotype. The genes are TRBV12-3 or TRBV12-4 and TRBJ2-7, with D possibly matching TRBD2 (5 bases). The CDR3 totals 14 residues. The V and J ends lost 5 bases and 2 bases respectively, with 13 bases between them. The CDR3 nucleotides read TGTGCCAGCAGTCCCGGCGGGTTCACCTACGAGCAGTACTTC. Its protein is CASSPGGFTYEQYF.

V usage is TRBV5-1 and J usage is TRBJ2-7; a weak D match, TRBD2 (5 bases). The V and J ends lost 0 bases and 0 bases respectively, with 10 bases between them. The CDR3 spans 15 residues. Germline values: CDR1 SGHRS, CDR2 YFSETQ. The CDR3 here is CASSLVARYSYEQYF. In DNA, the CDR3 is TGCGCCAGCAGCTTGGTAGCGCGTTACTCCTACGAGCAGTACTTC.

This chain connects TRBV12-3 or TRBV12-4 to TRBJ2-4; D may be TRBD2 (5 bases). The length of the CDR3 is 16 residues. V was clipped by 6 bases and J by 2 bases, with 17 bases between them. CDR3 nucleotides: TGTGCCAGCAGCGAGACCTTGACTATCCCCAAAAACATTCAGTACTTC. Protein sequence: CASSETLTIPKNIQYF.

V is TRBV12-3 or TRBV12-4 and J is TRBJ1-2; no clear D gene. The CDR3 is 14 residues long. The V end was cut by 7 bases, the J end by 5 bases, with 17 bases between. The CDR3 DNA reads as TGTGCCAGCATCATCCGGCGGCTAGGTTATGGCTACACCTTC. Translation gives CASIIRRLGYGYTF.

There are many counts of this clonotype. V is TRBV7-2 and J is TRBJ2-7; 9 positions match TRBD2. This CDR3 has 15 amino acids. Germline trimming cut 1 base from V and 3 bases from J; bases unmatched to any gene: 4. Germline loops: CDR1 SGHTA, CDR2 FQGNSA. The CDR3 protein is CASSLGLADLYEQYF. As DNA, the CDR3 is TGTGCCAGCAGCTTAGGACTAGCGGACCTCTACGAGCAGTACTTC.

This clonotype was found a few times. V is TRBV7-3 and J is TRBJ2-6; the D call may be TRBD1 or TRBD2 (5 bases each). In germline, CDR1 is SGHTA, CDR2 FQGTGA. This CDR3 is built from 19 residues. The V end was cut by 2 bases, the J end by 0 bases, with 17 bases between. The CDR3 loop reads CASSLRPGTEHSGANVLTF. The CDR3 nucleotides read TGTGCCAGCAGCTTACGCCCCGGGACGGAGCACTCTGGGGCCAACGTCCTGACTTTC.

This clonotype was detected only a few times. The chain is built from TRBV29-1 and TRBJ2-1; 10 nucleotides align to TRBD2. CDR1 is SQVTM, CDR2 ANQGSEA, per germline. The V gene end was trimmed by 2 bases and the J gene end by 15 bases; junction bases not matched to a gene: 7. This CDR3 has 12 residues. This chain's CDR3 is CSVETSGTMGFF. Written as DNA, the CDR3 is TGCAGCGTTGAAACTAGCGGGACCATGGGGTTCTTC.

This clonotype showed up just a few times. CDR3 DNA: TGTGCCAGCAGCTCCCTCCAGGGTTCCTACAATGAGCAGTTCTTC. Translated: CASSSLQGSYNEQFF. V usage is TRBV11-2 and J usage is TRBJ2-1; D is perhaps TRBD1 (5 bases). Trimming shortened V by 4 bases and J by 1 base, and 11 bases separated the two germline ends. The CDR3 extends over 15 amino acids. Looked up from germline, CDR1 is SGHAT and CDR2 is FQNNGV.

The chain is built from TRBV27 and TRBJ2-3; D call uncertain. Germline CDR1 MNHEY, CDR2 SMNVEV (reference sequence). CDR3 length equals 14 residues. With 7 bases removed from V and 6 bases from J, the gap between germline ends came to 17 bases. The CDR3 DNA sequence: TGTGCCAGCACCCAGACTTACCCACTGGATACGCAGTATTTT. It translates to CASTQTYPLDTQYF.

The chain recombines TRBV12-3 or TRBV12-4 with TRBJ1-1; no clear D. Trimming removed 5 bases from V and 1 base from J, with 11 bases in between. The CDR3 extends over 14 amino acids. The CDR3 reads CASSPREGNTEAFF. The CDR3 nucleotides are TGTGCCAGCAGTCCGCGGGAGGGGAACACTGAAGCTTTCTTT.

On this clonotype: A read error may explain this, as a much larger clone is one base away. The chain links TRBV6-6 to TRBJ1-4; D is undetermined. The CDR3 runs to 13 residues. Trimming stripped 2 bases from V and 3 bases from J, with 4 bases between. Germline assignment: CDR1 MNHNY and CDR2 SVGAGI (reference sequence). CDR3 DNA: TGTGCCAGCAGTTACAGGGCTAATGAAAAACTGTTTTTT. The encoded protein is CASSYRANEKLFF.

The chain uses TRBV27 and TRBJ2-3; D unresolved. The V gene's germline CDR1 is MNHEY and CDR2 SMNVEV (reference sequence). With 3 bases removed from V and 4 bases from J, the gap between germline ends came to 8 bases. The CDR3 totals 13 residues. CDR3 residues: CASSFLQPDTQYF. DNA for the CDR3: TGTGCCAGCAGTTTTCTCCAGCCAGATACGCAGTATTTT.

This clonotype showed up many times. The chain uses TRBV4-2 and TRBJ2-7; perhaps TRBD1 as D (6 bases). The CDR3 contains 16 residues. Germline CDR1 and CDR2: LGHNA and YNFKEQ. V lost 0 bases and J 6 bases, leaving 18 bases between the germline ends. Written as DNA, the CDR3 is TGTGCCAGCAGCCAAGATCTGACAGGTGGCAGGGTCGAGCAGTACTTC. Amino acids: CASSQDLTGGRVEQYF.